This entry describes one T cell receptor beta chain. Antigen unknown. This entry comes from a study of shared clonotypes between healthy human individuals. For every subset, genomic DNA was evenly distributed across several immunoSEQ plates. Using approximately 190 ng DNA, approximately 27,000 T cell genomes, the sorted-subset replicate PCRs were run. Method: immunoSEQ multiplex PCR; TCRdb's copy keeps in-frame clones and lacks some. The sample gives about 680,000 clones, 90% to 95% of which show up once; about 24% is in the top ten. CDR3 length: 15 residues. V dropped 1 base and J dropped 2; count of bases not matched to a gene: 3. CDR1 is SEHNR and CDR2 is FQNEAQ in the germline V gene (reference sequence). Study outcomes and limitations: Among non-shared clonotypes, generation probabilities were lower than among those shared by all four donors.

Naive CD8 cells were CD45RO-negative, positively selected for CCR7, excluding terminally differentiated effector memory CD45RA+ cells. The study drew its donors from healthy HIV-negative adults without recent acute infections or vaccinations. Material: naive CD8+ T cells sorted from blood. The source of this sequence is a man aged 25 to 40 in good health. V is TRBV7-9 and J is TRBJ2-3; 7 bases fit TRBD2. The CDR3, as DNA: TGTGCCAGCAGCTTAGGAGGGAGGGACACAGATACGCAGTATTTT. Protein sequence: CASSLGGRDTDTQYF.